This TCR beta chain came from a study of beta chain features in type 1 diabetes. Study in general: Researchers looked at some 99 million sorted cells across all samples. The study, taken as a whole, reports: TCRB CDR3 length was moderately but significantly reduced in all four CD4+ subsets of Type 1 diabetes patients. Within the patient group, naive, central memory and Treg TCRB repertoires appeared more similar to each other than within healthy donors.

The CDR3 consists of 14 residues. Germline loops: CDR1 SGHTA, CDR2 FQGNSA. Trimming took off 2 bases at V and 1 base at J, with 8 bases between the two ends. This clone was counted only a few times. What it binds is not known. The whole isolated RNA underwent reverse transcription, so sequencing captured expressed TCRB transcripts. Produced via immunoSEQ multiplex PCR; TCRdb's table is partial and in-frame only. The sample holds approximately 120,000 clones; approximately 15% are singletons and the top ten take about 2.4%. The authors took one heparinised blood draw, averaging about 120 mL, from each donor. Populations obtained by sorting all exceeded 95% purity.

The clonotype was recovered from a man between 18 and 29 years old with type 1 diabetes. Sequenced material: central memory CD4+ T cells from blood. The J gene is TRBJ2-5, the V gene TRBV7-2, with D hard to call. For the CDR3, the DNA is TGTGCCAGCAGCTTAATGCTGACCCAAGAGACCCAGTACTTC. It is translated as CASSLMLTQETQYF.